The 19 T cell receptor beta chains listed next were all sequenced from one sample in a study of cytomegalovirus exposure and HLA in healthy donors. The PCR used 60 Vbeta and 13 Jbeta primers. Sequencing was performed with immunoSEQ multiplex PCR; in TCRdb, only in-frame clones are kept and a portion is missing. The sample has more than 90,000 clones; roughly 82% are singletons. The sequenced sample consisted of PBMCs. All receptors come from a man between 45 and 60 years old in good health and CMV-seronegative.

V and J are TRBV28 and TRBJ1-5; TRBD1 aligns across 8 bases. The germline CDR1 and CDR2 sequences are MDHEN and SYDVKM. J was trimmed by 5 bases and V by 8 bases; bases with no gene match: 5. This CDR3 is 13 amino acids long. The CDR3 DNA reads as TGTGCCAGCGGGACAGGTGAATATCAGCCCCAGCATTTT. Translated, it gives CASGTGEYQPQHF.

As for this clone: This sample also contains other DNA sequences that code for the same CDR3. The chain employs TRBV9 and TRBJ1-3; D is unresolved. Trimming pared 0 bases from V and 0 bases from J, leaving 7 bases between. CDR1 and CDR2 from the germline V gene are SGDLS and YYNGEE. This CDR3 is built from 15 residues. CDR3 DNA: TGTGCCAGCAGCGTAGCGGGTTCCTCTGGAAACACCATATATTTT. This sequence encodes CASSVAGSSGNTIYF.

V usage is TRBV6-5 and J usage is TRBJ2-7, with 7 positions matching TRBD2. Per germline, CDR1 MNHEY and CDR2 SVGAGI. This CDR3 contains 14 residues. V lost 4 bases to trimming and J lost 2 bases; unmatched junction nucleotides: 5. The DNA for the CDR3 is TGTGCCAGCAGTTCGAGCGGGGCGACCTACGAGCAGTACTTC. Protein sequence: CASSSSGATYEQYF.

With respect to this clone: A read error may produce the germline difference seen at one junction end. This chain uses TRBV7-9 with TRBJ1-3, with D possibly TRBD1 on 6 matching bases. Germline V CDR1 and CDR2: SEHNR, FQNEAQ (reference sequence). The CDR3 spans 16 residues. The CDR3 DNA is TGTTCCAGCAGCTACGGTTTGGGGGCGCAAGTGAACACCATATATTTT. This sequence encodes CSSSYGLGAQVNTIYF.

J is TRBJ1-1 and V is TRBV28; no clear D gene. Germline V gives CDR1 MDHEN, CDR2 SYDVKM. The CDR3 contains 12 residues. Trimming cost V 6 bases and J 3 bases, with 8 bases left between them. The CDR3 DNA reads TGTGCCAGCAGCCAACGGGACACTGAAGCTTTCTTT. Amino acid sequence: CASSQRDTEAFF.

The V call is TRBV28, the J call TRBJ2-5; D is perhaps TRBD1 (6 bases). Between the trimmed V and J ends, which lost 5 bases and 3 bases, there was a span of 19 bases. Germline-derived CDR1 and CDR2 are MDHEN and SYDVKM. The CDR3 sequence is 16 residues long. Written as DNA, the CDR3 is TGTGCCAGCAGTGCCTTTGTGGGGGCCGAGAAAGAGACCCAGTACTTC. Protein sequence: CASSAFVGAEKETQYF.

V gene TRBV6-5 combines with J gene TRBJ1-6, with TRBD1 identical over 8 bases. V dropped 9 bases and J dropped 7; count of bases not matched to a gene: 8. The length of the CDR3 is 14 residues. Germline V lookup: CDR1 MNHEY, CDR2 SVGAGI. The CDR3 DNA sequence: TGTGCCAGTTCCCACAGGGGGGTAAATTCACCCCTCCACTTT. This codes for CASSHRGVNSPLHF.

This clone was recorded once. The chain couples TRBV29-1 to TRBJ2-7; TRBD2 agrees at 8 bases. Trimming cost V 7 bases and J 8 bases; bases outside gene matches: 13. The CDR3 is 13 residues long. The germline V gene encodes CDR1 SQVTM and CDR2 ANQGSEA. Written as DNA, the CDR3 is TGCAGCGCCCAAACCACGGGGGGGCAAAAGCAGTACTTC. Translation gives CSAQTTGGQKQYF.

Written as DNA, the CDR3 is TGTGCCAGTAGTAACCAGTTGAATCAGCCCCAGCATTTT. Its translation: CASSNQLNQPQHF. The chain uses TRBV19 and TRBJ1-5; no definite D call. The germline CDR1 and CDR2 sequences are LNHDA and SQIVND (reference sequence). This CDR3 is 13 amino acids long. V was cut by 4 bases and J by 4 bases, with 8 bases left in between.

This chain joins TRBV2 and TRBJ1-2; D is ambiguous. With 6 bases removed from V and 0 bases from J, the gap between germline ends came to 14 bases. CDR3 length: 15 residues. From germline, CDR1 is SNHLY and CDR2 FYNNEI. CDR3 DNA: TGTGCCAGCAGGCTGGGGAGGGCAGCTAACTATGGCTACACCTTC. This sequence encodes CASRLGRAANYGYTF.

The rearrangement uses TRBV12-5 and TRBJ1-5; tentatively, D is TRBD1 (6 bases). The V end was cut by 1 base, the J end by 2 bases, with 12 bases between. The CDR3 consists of 16 residues. Germline assignment: CDR1 LGHNT and CDR2 FRNRAP. The CDR3 loop is CASGLARDMRNQPQHF. The CDR3 DNA is TGTGCTAGTGGTTTGGCACGGGACATGCGCAATCAGCCCCAGCATTTT.

The rearrangement uses TRBV11-1 and TRBJ2-7; D is possibly TRBD1 (5 bases). The CDR3 covers 14 residues. The germline gives CDR1 SGHAT, CDR2 FQDESV (reference sequence). V shed 5 bases and J shed 2 bases, with 13 bases lying between them. The CDR3 region is CASSPGRGPYEQYF. In nucleotides, the CDR3 is TGTGCCAGCAGCCCCGGAAGGGGTCCCTACGAGCAGTACTTC.

The chain carries TRBV6-1 and TRBJ2-7, with D possibly being TRBD2 (7 bases). This CDR3 spans 14 amino acids. Germline V CDR1 and CDR2: MNHNS, SASEGT. V was clipped by 4 bases and J by 3 bases, with 13 bases between them. The CDR3 DNA reads TGTGCCAGCAGTGGGGGGCGGACTAGCTACGAGCAGTACTTC. It specifies CASSGGRTSYEQYF.

V is TRBV6-1 and J is TRBJ1-1; D gene unclear. There are 13 residues in the CDR3. Per germline, CDR1 MNHNS and CDR2 SASEGT. V was pared by 5 bases and J by 4 bases, with 11 bases between. The CDR3 DNA follows: TGTGCCAGCAGTTCAGAGGTTCCCACTGAAGCTTTCTTT. This encodes CASSSEVPTEAFF.

The sample holds one count of this clone. The chain uses TRBV5-1 and TRBJ1-6; D is perhaps TRBD1 (5 bases). Germline V lookup: CDR1 SGHRS, CDR2 YFSETQ. V lost 4 bases and J lost 8, with 10 bases in between. This CDR3 comprises 13 residues. For the CDR3, the DNA is TGCGCCAGCAGCGGGGGGTTGGATTCACCCCTCCACTTT. Translated, it gives CASSGGLDSPLHF. Drawing the rest from reference TRBV5-1 and TRBJ1-6, the complete variable domain is KAGVTQTPRYLIKTRGQQVTLSCSPISGHRSVSWYQQTPGQGLQFLFEYFSETQRNKGNFPGRFSGRQFSNSRSEMNVSTLELGDSALYLCASSGGLDSPLHFGNGTRLTVT.

CDR3 in amino acids: CASRTGLSGNTIYF. In DNA form, the CDR3 reads TGTGCCAGCAGGACAGGGTTGTCTGGAAACACCATATATTTT. The V and J genes are TRBV6-5 and TRBJ1-3, with TRBD1 identical over 7 bases. The CDR3 is 14 residues long. The germline V gene has CDR1 MNHEY and CDR2 SVGAGI. V lost 6 bases to trimming and J lost 1 base; unmatched junction nucleotides: 3.

The chain couples TRBV19 to TRBJ2-1; 11 bases are a match to TRBD2. Looked up from germline, CDR1 is LNHDA and CDR2 is SQIVND (reference sequence). This CDR3 is built from 16 residues. The V gene end was trimmed by 4 bases and the J gene end by 2 bases; junction bases not matched to a gene: 4. Here the CDR3 reads CASSRSSGGAYNEQFF. For the CDR3, the DNA is TGTGCCAGTAGTAGGAGTAGCGGGGGGGCCTACAATGAGCAGTTCTTC.

V usage is TRBV6-1 and J usage is TRBJ1-3; D uncertain. Trimming shortened V by 0 bases and J by 6 bases, and 12 bases separated the two germline ends. Germline values: CDR1 MNHNS, CDR2 SASEGT. The CDR3 sequence is 15 residues long. CDR3 sequence reads: CASSEAGGIENTIYF. DNA of the CDR3: TGTGCCAGCAGTGAAGCGGGCGGGATTGAAAACACCATATATTTT.

The chain carries TRBV7-6 and TRBJ1-1, with TRBD1 matching 8 bases. CDR3 length: 16 amino acids. V gave up 1 base and J gave up 4 bases; unmatched junction bases: 8. CDR1 SGHVS and CDR2 FNYEAQ come from the germline V gene. CDR3 loop: CASSLGRTTGGTEAFF. As DNA, the CDR3 is TGTGCCAGCAGCTTAGGCCGTACAACAGGGGGCACTGAAGCTTTCTTT.